The 19 T cell receptor beta chains presented below share a single source sample, sequenced in a study of cytomegalovirus exposure and HLA in healthy donors. The primer mix had 60 Vbeta and 13 Jbeta primers. The protocol was immunoSEQ multiplex PCR, while the TCRdb copy is restricted to in-frame clones and leaves out a portion. The table lists about 110,000 clones, approximately 79% of them singletons. The sample was PBMCs. Receptor source: a man aged 25-45 years in good health and CMV-seropositive.

The chain joins TRBV4-2 to TRBJ2-3; the match to TRBD1 covers 8 bases. CDR1 and CDR2 from the germline V gene are LGHNA and YNFKEQ. CDR3 length equals 15 residues. V was pared by 0 bases and J by 3 bases, with 2 bases of the junction left unmatched. Here the CDR3 reads CASSQDDRGTDTQYF. The CDR3 coding sequence is TGTGCCAGCAGCCAAGATGACAGGGGAACAGATACGCAGTATTTT.

In its sample, this clone was seen once. This chain links TRBV5-6 with TRBJ2-7; TRBD1 is a possible D gene (6 bases). Germline CDR1 SGHDT, CDR2 YYEEEE. V was cut by 1 base and J by 2 bases, with 22 bases left in between. The CDR3 has 18 residues. The CDR3 sequence is CASSLTYFLTGDPYEQYF. The CDR3 nucleotides read TGTGCCAGCAGCTTGACCTATTTCTTGACAGGAGACCCCTACGAGCAGTACTTC.

The chain recombines TRBV5-1 with TRBJ1-2, with D tentatively TRBD1 (5 bases). Germline CDR1 reads SGHRS; CDR2 reads YFSETQ. Trimming stripped 2 bases from V and 6 bases from J, with 17 bases between. The CDR3 has 15 amino acids. The CDR3: CASSLGDFQADGYTF. The CDR3 DNA is TGCGCCAGCAGCTTAGGGGACTTTCAAGCGGATGGCTACACCTTC. Full variable domain (outside the CDR3, taken from reference TRBV5-1 and TRBJ1-2): KAGVTQTPRYLIKTRGQQVTLSCSPISGHRSVSWYQQTPGQGLQFLFEYFSETQRNKGNFPGRFSGRQFSNSRSEMNVSTLELGDSALYLCASSLGDFQADGYTFGSGTRLTVV.

This chain uses TRBV15 with TRBJ2-7, with 7 bases fitting TRBD1. Trimming took 5 bases from V and 2 from J; bases not matched to a gene: 3. Germline V lookup: CDR1 LNHNV, CDR2 YYDKDF (reference sequence). The CDR3 sequence is 13 residues long. The CDR3 region is CATSQTGAYEQYF. DNA for the CDR3: TGTGCCACCAGCCAAACAGGGGCCTACGAGCAGTACTTC.

This chain uses TRBV7-9 with TRBJ2-5, with no clear D. CDR1 is SEHNR and CDR2 is FQNEAQ in the germline V gene (reference sequence). The V gene lost 4 bases and the J gene lost 5 bases, with 5 bases spanning the gap. The CDR3 loop spans 11 amino acids. The CDR3 DNA sequence: TGTGCCAGCAGCTCCGGGGAGACCCAGTACTTC. The encoded protein is CASSSGETQYF.

The chain combines TRBV29-1 with TRBJ2-4; TRBD2 matches at 8 bases. This CDR3 has 13 amino acids. V trimming: 3 bases; J trimming: 7 bases; junction bases outside the gene matches: 5. Germline V lookup: CDR1 SQVTM, CDR2 ANQGSEA. Here the CDR3 reads CSVEGPGGNIQYF. The CDR3 DNA reads TGCAGCGTTGAGGGCCCGGGGGGGAACATTCAGTACTTC. Complete variable domain (other parts from reference TRBV29-1 and TRBJ2-4): SAVISQKPSRDICQRGTSLTIQCQVDSQVTMMFWYRQQPGQSLTLIATANQGSEATYESGFVIDKFPISRPNLTFSTLTVSNMSPEDSSIYLCSVEGPGGNIQYFGAGTRLSVL.

This clone has just one count. The chain combines TRBV10-3 with TRBJ2-1; the match to TRBD2 covers 9 bases. Germline V gene sequence: CDR1 ENHRY, CDR2 SYGVKD. Germline trimming cut 4 bases from V and 5 bases from J; bases unmatched to any gene: 6. The CDR3 extends over 15 amino acids. DNA of the CDR3: TGTGCCATCAGTGGTAGCGGGGGTCGGCACAATGAGCAGTTCTTC. Protein: CAISGSGGRHNEQFF.

The chain recombines TRBV23-1 with TRBJ1-5; TRBD1 is a possible D gene (5 bases). TRBV23-1 belongs to the ORF category, with a function that is uncertain. V shed 0 bases and J shed 5 bases, with 17 bases lying between them. The CDR3 sequence is 17 residues long. The CDR3 region has the DNA TGCGCCAGCAGTCAATCGGGGATCCGGGACTACCATCAGCCCCAGCATTTT. It encodes CASSQSGIRDYHQPQHF.

This sequence joins TRBV11-3 and TRBJ1-3; D remains ambiguous. The CDR3 loop spans 10 amino acids. Trimming stripped 8 bases from V and 5 bases from J, with 4 bases between. The V gene's germline CDR1 is SGHNT and CDR2 YENEEA. In DNA, the CDR3 is TGTGCCAGCCCTAGAAACACCATATATTTT. This encodes CASPRNTIYF. Full variable domain (missing parts from reference TRBV11-3 and TRBJ1-3): EAGVVQSPRYKIIEKKQPVAFWCNPISGHNTLYWYLQNLGQGPELLIRYENEEAVDDSQLPKDRFSAERLKGVDSTLKIQPAELGDSAVYLCASPRNTIYFGEGSWLTVV.

This sequence joins TRBV27 and TRBJ2-5; tentative D call: TRBD1 (6 bases). Germline CDR1 MNHEY, CDR2 SMNVEV (reference sequence). There are 16 residues in the CDR3. The germline V and J ends were trimmed by 0 bases and 1 base, with 12 bases remaining between them. CDR3 sequence reads: CASSLSSDSSQETQYF. As DNA, the CDR3 is TGTGCCAGCAGTTTATCCTCGGACAGCAGCCAAGAGACCCAGTACTTC.

The chain carries TRBV7-7 and TRBJ2-5, with D tentatively TRBD1 (6 bases). This CDR3 has 13 residues. The germline gives CDR1 SSHAT, CDR2 FNYEAQ (reference sequence). Trimming removed 5 bases from V and 3 bases from J, with 10 bases in between. The CDR3 is CASSPDSKETQYF. CDR3 in DNA: TGTGCCAGCAGCCCGGACAGTAAAGAGACCCAGTACTTC.

The chain combines TRBV9 with TRBJ2-1; 11 nucleotides line up with TRBD2. V lost 6 bases and J lost 4; bases outside the gene matches: 6. The CDR3 is 15 residues long. Germline loops: CDR1 SGDLS, CDR2 YYNGEE. The CDR3 bases are TGTGCCAGCACAGTTAGCGGGGGGGCGTACAATGAGCAGTTCTTC. Translating it yields CASTVSGGAYNEQFF.

The chain carries TRBV11-1 and TRBJ2-1; 8 nucleotides line up with TRBD1. Looked up from germline, CDR1 is SGHAT and CDR2 is FQDESV (reference sequence). V lost 6 bases and J lost 3; bases outside the gene matches: 7. This CDR3 has 15 amino acids. Written as DNA, the CDR3 is TGTGCCAGCAGTGACGACAGGGGAGGCTACAATGAGCAGTTCTTC. Protein sequence: CASSDDRGGYNEQFF. Looking up the rest from reference TRBV11-1 and TRBJ2-1 gives the full variable domain: EAEVAQSPRYKITEKSQAVAFWCDPISGHATLYWYRQILGQGPELLVQFQDESVVDDSQLPKDRFSAERLKGVDSTLKIQPAELGDSAMYLCASSDDRGGYNEQFFGPGTRLTVL.

The count of this clone is one. The chain carries TRBV9 and TRBJ1-2, with 8 bases identical to TRBD1. Germline assignment: CDR1 SGDLS and CDR2 YYNGEE. This CDR3 contains 13 residues. The V gene end was trimmed by 5 bases and the J gene end by 8 bases; junction bases not matched to a gene: 8. Here the CDR3 reads CASSADRAGGYTF. The CDR3 DNA follows: TGTGCCAGCAGTGCGGACAGGGCGGGGGGCTACACCTTC.

This chain links TRBV11-2 with TRBJ1-4; 10 bases agree with TRBD1. V shed 5 bases, J shed 7 bases, and the junction held 4 bases outside the gene matches. CDR1 and CDR2 (germline): SGHAT, FQNNGV. This CDR3 has 14 residues. CDR3 coding DNA: TGTGCCAGCAGCCTGGGACAGGGGTTTGAAAAACTGTTTTTT. This encodes CASSLGQGFEKLFF.

The chain has TRBV7-2 and TRBJ2-5; TRBD1 matches at 9 bases. J lost 5 bases, V lost 5 bases, and 12 bases had no gene match. The CDR3 totals 16 residues. Germline V gene lookup returns CDR1 SGHTA and CDR2 FQGNSA. DNA of the CDR3: TGTGCCAGCAGCGTCACCGGGACAGGGTTCTTTGAGACCCAGTACTTC. Translation: CASSVTGTGFFETQYF.

DNA for the CDR3: TGTGCCAGCAGTGACCCGGGACAGGGGCGAGAGCAGTACTTC. This gives the protein CASSDPGQGREQYF. V usage is TRBV25-1 and J usage is TRBJ2-7; 10 bases fit TRBD1. CDR3 length equals 14 residues. Germline V gives CDR1 MGHDK, CDR2 SYGVNS. V was pared by 3 bases and J by 7 bases, with 6 bases of the junction left unmatched.

The CDR3 DNA reads TGCGCCAGCAGCCCGATGGGGGCTCCGACATCCGGGGAGCTGTTTTTT. Residues: CASSPMGAPTSGELFF. J is TRBJ2-2 and V is TRBV5-1, with D maybe TRBD1 (6 bases). Between the trimmed V and J ends, which lost 4 bases and 6 bases, there was a span of 19 bases. Germline V CDR1 and CDR2: SGHRS, YFSETQ. The CDR3 consists of 16 residues.

This chain uses TRBV6-1 with TRBJ1-6; 8 positions match TRBD1. J was trimmed by 5 bases and V by 3 bases; bases with no gene match: 12. Germline values: CDR1 MNHNS, CDR2 SASEGT. The CDR3 loop spans 18 amino acids. The CDR3 DNA sequence: TGTGCCAGCAGTGACGCCCCGGGACAGGATTTTGATAATTCACCCCTCCACTTT. Its protein product is CASSDAPGQDFDNSPLHF.